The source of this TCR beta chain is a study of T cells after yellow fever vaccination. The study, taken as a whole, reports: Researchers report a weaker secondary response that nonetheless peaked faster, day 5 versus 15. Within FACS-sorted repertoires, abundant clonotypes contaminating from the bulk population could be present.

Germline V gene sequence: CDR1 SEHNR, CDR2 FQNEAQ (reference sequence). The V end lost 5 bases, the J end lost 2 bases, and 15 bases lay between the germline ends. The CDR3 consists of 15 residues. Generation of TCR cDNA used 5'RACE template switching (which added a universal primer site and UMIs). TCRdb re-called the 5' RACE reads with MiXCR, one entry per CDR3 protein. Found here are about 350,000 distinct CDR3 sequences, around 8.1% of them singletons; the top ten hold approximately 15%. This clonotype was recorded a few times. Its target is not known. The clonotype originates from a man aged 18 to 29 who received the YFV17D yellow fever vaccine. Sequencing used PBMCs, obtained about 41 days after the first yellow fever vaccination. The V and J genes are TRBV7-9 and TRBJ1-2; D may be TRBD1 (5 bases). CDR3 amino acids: CASSRTGGENYGYTF. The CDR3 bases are TGTGCCAGCAGCCGAACGGGGGGGGAAAACTATGGCTACACCTTC. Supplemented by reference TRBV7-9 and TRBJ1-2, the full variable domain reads DTGVSQNPRHKITKRGQNVTFRCDPISEHNRLYWYRQTLGQGPEFLTYFQNEAQLEKSRLLSDRFSAERPKGSFSTLEIQRTEQGDSAMYLCASSRTGGENYGYTFGSGTRLTVV.